These 20 T cell receptor beta chains originate from one sample sequenced in a study of blood T cell repertoires in COVID-19. Produced via immunoSEQ multiplex PCR; TCRdb's table is partial and in-frame only. The table records about 220,000 clones, around 82% of them present only once. The sequenced material came from peripheral blood. These receptors all stem from a woman between 65 and 79 years old with acute or convalescent COVID-19.

The CDR3: CASSQVCYTF. In DNA form, the CDR3 reads TGTGCCAGCAGCCAAGTATGCTACACCTTC. The chain couples TRBV14 to TRBJ1-2; D uncertain. V was shortened by 1 base and J by 9 bases, with 3 bases between the two germline ends. This CDR3 is built from 10 residues. Per germline, CDR1 SGHDN and CDR2 FVKESK.

The chain employs TRBV3-1 (or the pseudogene TRBV3-2) and TRBJ2-7, with D unclear. This CDR3 spans 11 amino acids. CDR1 is LGHDT, CDR2 YNNKEL, per germline (reference sequence). V was cut by 10 bases and J by 6 bases, with 13 bases left in between. The CDR3 DNA reads as TGTGCCACCTCGACAAGTGGCGAGCAGTACTTC. Its translation: CATSTSGEQYF.

The gene calls are TRBV6-2 or TRBV6-3 and TRBJ2-7; D perhaps matches TRBD1 (5 bases). Looked up from germline, CDR1 is MNHEY and CDR2 is SVGEGT. There are 14 residues in the CDR3. Trimming shortened V by 0 bases and J by 3 bases, and 9 bases separated the two germline ends. The CDR3 DNA sequence: TGTGCCAGCAGTTACTCAGGACAAGACTACGAGCAGTACTTC. Translated: CASSYSGQDYEQYF.

The chain couples TRBV10-3 to TRBJ1-2, with no clear D. Trimming left V 0 bases short and J 10 bases short, with 6 bases between. Germline loops: CDR1 ENHRY, CDR2 SYGVKD. The CDR3 is made up of 11 amino acids. In nucleotides, the CDR3 is TGTGCCATCAGTGAGTCCACAGTCTACACCTTC. Residues: CAISESTVYTF.

The chain is built from TRBV6-2 or TRBV6-3 and TRBJ1-2; tentatively, D is TRBD1 (6 bases). The CDR3 is made up of 17 amino acids. Per germline, CDR1 MNHEY and CDR2 SVGEGT. V dropped 2 bases and J dropped 5 bases, with 21 bases sitting between them. CDR3 nucleotide sequence: TGTGCCAGCAGTTACAATATGCTCCAGGGGAGAAGGTATGGCTACACCTTC. Translation: CASSYNMLQGRRYGYTF.

This sequence joins TRBV6-5 and TRBJ1-5; 7 bases match TRBD1. CDR1 and CDR2 from the germline V gene are MNHEY and SVGAGI. The CDR3 covers 15 residues. Trimming removed 6 bases from V and 3 bases from J; junction bases left unmatched: 8. CDR3 residues: CASSRTGTFNQPQHF. Here the CDR3 DNA reads TGTGCCAGCAGCCGGACAGGTACCTTCAATCAGCCCCAGCATTTT.

This chain joins TRBV4-2 and TRBJ1-2, with TRBD1 matching over 10 bases. In germline, CDR1 is LGHNA, CDR2 YNFKEQ. The CDR3 covers 17 residues. J lost 2 bases, V lost 0 bases, and 6 bases had no gene match. CDR3 residues: CASSQEGGQGRNYGYTF. The CDR3 coding sequence is TGTGCCAGCAGCCAAGAGGGGGGACAGGGGAGGAACTATGGCTACACCTTC.

The chain uses TRBV7-8 and TRBJ1-3; TRBD1 aligns across 9 bases. CDR1 is SGHVS, CDR2 FQNEAQ, per germline. The CDR3 sequence is 14 residues long. The V segment lost 3 bases and the J segment 5 bases; nucleotides outside the gene matches: 2. CDR3 DNA sequence: TGTGCCAGCAGCTTTGGGACAGGGAGAAACACCATATATTTT. It yields the protein CASSFGTGRNTIYF.

This chain connects TRBV7-9 to TRBJ2-7; D perhaps matches TRBD2 (5 bases). Germline V gene sequence: CDR1 SEHNR, CDR2 FQNEAQ (reference sequence). V lost 1 base and J 1 base, leaving 8 bases between the germline ends. The CDR3 is 14 amino acids. CDR3 bases: TGTGCCAGCAGCTTAGATCCGGGGTCCTACGAGCAGTACTTC. The encoded protein is CASSLDPGSYEQYF. Full variable domain (outside the CDR3, taken from reference TRBV7-9 and TRBJ2-7): DTGVSQNPRHKITKRGQNVTFRCDPISEHNRLYWYRQTLGQGPEFLTYFQNEAQLEKSRLLSDRFSAERPKGSFSTLEIQRTEQGDSAMYLCASSLDPGSYEQYFGPGTRLTVT.

The V call is TRBV28, the J call TRBJ2-3; tentative D call: TRBD2 (6 bases). V lost 8 bases to trimming and J lost 3 bases, with 18 bases between them. The CDR3 runs 15 residues. Germline lookup yields CDR1 MDHEN and CDR2 SYDVKM. CDR3 nucleotide sequence: TGTGCCAGCTCCTTGGCGGGGTCACTTACAGATACGCAGTATTTT. This translates into CASSLAGSLTDTQYF. The variable domain in full, completed from reference TRBV28 and TRBJ2-3, reads DVKVTQSSRYLVKRTGEKVFLECVQDMDHENMFWYRQDPGLGLRLIYFSYDVKMKEKGDIPEGYSVSREKKERFSLILESASTNQTSMYLCASSLAGSLTDTQYFGPGTRLTVL.

The chain carries TRBV7-2 and TRBJ1-6; tentatively, D is TRBD1 (6 bases). The CDR3 length is 15 residues. Germline V CDR1 and CDR2: SGHTA, FQGNSA. Trimming removed 6 bases at V and 6 bases at J, with 15 bases between. The CDR3 is CASSYTGTSNSPLHF. The CDR3 DNA sequence: TGTGCCAGCAGTTACACCGGGACATCTAATTCACCCCTCCACTTT. Full variable domain (outside the CDR3, taken from reference TRBV7-2 and TRBJ1-6): GAGVSQSPSNKVTEKGKDVELRCDPISGHTALYWYRQSLGQGLEFLIYFQGNSAPDKSGLPSDRFSAERTGGSVSTLTIQRTQQEDSAVYLCASSYTGTSNSPLHFGNGTRLTVT.

The gene calls are TRBV4-1 and TRBJ2-2, with TRBD1 matching over 9 bases. There are 16 residues in the CDR3. Unmatched junction bases numbered 4, after V lost 3 bases and J lost 2 bases. Germline assignment: CDR1 MGHRA and CDR2 YSYEKL. In DNA, the CDR3 is TGCGCCAGCAGCCAGCGGACAGGGGCAAACACCGGGGAGCTGTTTTTT. This translates into CASSQRTGANTGELFF.

The chain links TRBV25-1 to TRBJ1-5; 8 bases match TRBD1. The V and J ends lost 1 base and 6 bases, in that order; junction bases with no gene match: 2. Looked up from germline, CDR1 is MGHDK and CDR2 is SYGVNS. The CDR3 totals 14 residues. DNA for the CDR3: TGTGCCAGCAGTGAATCAGGGGGCGGTCAGCCCCAGCATTTT. It codes for CASSESGGGQPQHF.

This chain links TRBV6-5 with TRBJ2-7, with 10 bases aligning to TRBD1. CDR1 is MNHEY, CDR2 SVGAGI, per germline. The CDR3 has 13 residues. J lost 9 bases, V lost 2 bases, and 4 bases had no gene match. The CDR3 region is CASSYTGQGRQYF. CDR3 bases: TGTGCCAGCAGTTACACGGGACAGGGGAGGCAGTACTTC.

The chain combines TRBV5-1 with TRBJ1-6, with a possible D match to TRBD1 (6 bases). The germline gives CDR1 SGHRS, CDR2 YFSETQ. The CDR3 covers 16 residues. V gave up 0 bases and J gave up 4 bases, with 11 bases separating them. This CDR3 reads CASSLEGGSYNSPLHF. CDR3 bases: TGCGCCAGCAGCTTGGAAGGGGGATCGTATAATTCACCCCTCCACTTT.

The chain recombines TRBV10-3 with TRBJ2-1; TRBD2 matches 7 bases. CDR3 size: 14 residues. The trim removed 2 bases at V and 6 bases at J, leaving 4 bases unmatched. Germline loops: CDR1 ENHRY, CDR2 SYGVKD. The chain's CDR3 is CAISEPTSFNEQFF. The CDR3 nucleotides are TGTGCCATCAGTGAGCCGACTAGCTTCAATGAGCAGTTCTTC.

The rearrangement links TRBV5-6 to TRBJ2-3; 11 bases match TRBD2. The germline V gene encodes CDR1 SGHDT and CDR2 YYEEEE. The CDR3 covers 17 residues. V lost 4 bases, J lost 6 bases, and 13 bases stayed unmatched. CDR3 in DNA: TGTGCCAGCAGCCCCACCGGGCTAGCGGGGGGAAGGGATACGCAGTATTTT. Translating it yields CASSPTGLAGGRDTQYF.

The chain links TRBV11-3 to TRBJ1-6; D not resolved. Per germline, CDR1 SGHNT and CDR2 YENEEA. Deletions cut 5 bases from V and 7 bases from J, with 15 bases between. The CDR3 covers 15 residues. As DNA, the CDR3 is TGTGCCAGCAGCCCTAGTTCCAGCCCCAATTCACCCCTCCACTTT. This encodes CASSPSSSPNSPLHF.

This sequence joins TRBV28 and TRBJ2-5; 10 bases are shared with TRBD2. CDR3 length equals 14 residues. V trimming: 6 bases; J trimming: 5 bases; junction bases outside the gene matches: 6. The germline V gene encodes CDR1 MDHEN and CDR2 SYDVKM. The CDR3 bases are TGTGCCAGCAGCAAAGCGGGGGGGATGGAGACCCAGTACTTC. Amino acids: CASSKAGGMETQYF.

J is TRBJ1-2 and V is TRBV3-1 (or the pseudogene TRBV3-2), with 7 bases lining up with TRBD1. Germline values: CDR1 LGHDT, CDR2 YNNKEL (reference sequence). Trimming removed 0 bases from V and 4 bases from J; junction bases left unmatched: 2. This CDR3 contains 14 residues. The CDR3 loop reads CASSQEAGGYGYTF. The CDR3 bases are TGTGCCAGCAGCCAAGAGGCAGGGGGCTATGGCTACACCTTC.